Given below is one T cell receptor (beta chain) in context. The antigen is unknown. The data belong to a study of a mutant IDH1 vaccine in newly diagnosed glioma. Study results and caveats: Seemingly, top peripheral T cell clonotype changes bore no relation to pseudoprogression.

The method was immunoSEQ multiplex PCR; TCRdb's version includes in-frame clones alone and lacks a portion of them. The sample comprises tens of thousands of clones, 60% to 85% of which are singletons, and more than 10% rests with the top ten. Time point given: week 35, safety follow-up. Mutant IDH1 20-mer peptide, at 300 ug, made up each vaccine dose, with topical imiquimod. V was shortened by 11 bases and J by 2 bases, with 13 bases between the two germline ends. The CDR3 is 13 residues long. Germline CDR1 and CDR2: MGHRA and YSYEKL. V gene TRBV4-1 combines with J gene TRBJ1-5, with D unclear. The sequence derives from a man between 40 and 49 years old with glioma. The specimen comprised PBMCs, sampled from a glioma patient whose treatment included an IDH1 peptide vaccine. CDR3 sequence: CAVGRDGNQPQHF. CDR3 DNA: TGCGCCGTCGGTAGGGATGGCAATCAGCCCCAGCATTTT.